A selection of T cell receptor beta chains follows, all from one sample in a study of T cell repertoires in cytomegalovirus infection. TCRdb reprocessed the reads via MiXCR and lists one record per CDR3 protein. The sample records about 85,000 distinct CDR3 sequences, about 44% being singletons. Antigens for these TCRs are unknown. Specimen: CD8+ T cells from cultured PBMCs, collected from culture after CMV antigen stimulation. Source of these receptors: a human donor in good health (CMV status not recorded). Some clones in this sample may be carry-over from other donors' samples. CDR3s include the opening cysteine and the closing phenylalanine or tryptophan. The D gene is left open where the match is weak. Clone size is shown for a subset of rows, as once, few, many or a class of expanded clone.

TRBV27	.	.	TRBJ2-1	TGTGCCAGCAGTTTAACCCGGGACTTTTACAATGAGCAGTTCTTC	CASSLTRDFYNEQFF
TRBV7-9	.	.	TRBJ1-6	TGTGCCAGCAGCCCCGGGGGCTTTCACTTGAGCTCCTATAATTCACCCCTCCACTTT	CASSPGGFHLSSYNSPLHF
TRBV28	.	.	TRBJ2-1	TGTGCCAGCGACGACATGGGGGGCAATGAGCAGTTCTTC	CASDDMGGNEQFF
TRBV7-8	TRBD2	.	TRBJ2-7	TGTGCCAGCAGCCGTGACGAGCGGGGCGTTTACGAGCAGTACTTC	CASSRDERGVYEQYF
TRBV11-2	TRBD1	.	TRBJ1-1	TGTGCCAGCAGCACCCGGGACAGGGAGACTGAAGCTTTCTTT	CASSTRDRETEAFF
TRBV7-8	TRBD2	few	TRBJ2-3	TGTGCCAGCAGCTTAGAGGTTAGCGGGGTCACAGATACGCAGTATTTT	CASSLEVSGVTDTQYF
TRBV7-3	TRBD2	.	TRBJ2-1	TGTGCCAGCAGCTTCTCGGGACTAGCGGGGGAGGATGAGCAGTTCTTC	CASSFSGLAGEDEQFF
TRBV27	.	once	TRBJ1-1	TGTGCCAGCAGTTTGGGGGGGGGGGCTGAAGCTTTCTTT	CASSLGGGAEAFF
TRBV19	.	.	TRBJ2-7	TGTGCCAGTAGTCGGGGTATCTACGAGCAGTACTTC	CASSRGIYEQYF
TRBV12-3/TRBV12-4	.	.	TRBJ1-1	TGTGCCAGCAGGACACAGGGTTTTGTCACTGAAGCTTTCTTT	CASRTQGFVTEAFF
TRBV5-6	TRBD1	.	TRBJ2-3	TGTGCCAGCAGCTTTTTAGGGACAGGGTCCACAGATACGCAGTATTTT	CASSFLGTGSTDTQYF
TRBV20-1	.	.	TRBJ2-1	TGCAGTGCTACCAGGGGGGCGGCATTCTCCTACAATGAGCAGTTCTTC	CSATRGAAFSYNEQFF
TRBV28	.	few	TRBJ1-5	TGTGCCAGCAGTCAACGGGATAGCAATCAGCCCCAGCATTTT	CASSQRDSNQPQHF
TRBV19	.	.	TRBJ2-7	TGTGCCAGTAGTTTGGCGGGCTTCGAGCAGTACTTC	CASSLAGFEQYF
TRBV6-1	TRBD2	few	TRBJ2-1	TGTGCCAGCAGGCGGGGCGGGGGGGCCCTCGATGAGCAGTTCTTC	CASRRGGGALDEQFF
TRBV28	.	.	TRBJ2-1	TGTGCCAGCAGTTTGGTTGGGACACCAGGGGCCTACAATGAGCAGTTCTTC	CASSLVGTPGAYNEQFF
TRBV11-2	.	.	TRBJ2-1	TGTGCCAGCAGCTTAGAATTCCAGGATGGCAATGAGCAGTTCTTC	CASSLEFQDGNEQFF
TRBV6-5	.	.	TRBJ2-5	TGTGCCAGCAGTTCCCGGGAGACCCAGTACTTC	CASSSRETQYF
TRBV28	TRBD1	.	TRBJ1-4	TGTGCCAGCAGTTTTCCCCTGGAGCACAGGGGGATTTTAGAAAAACTGTTTTTT	CASSFPLEHRGILEKLFF
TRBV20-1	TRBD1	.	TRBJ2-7	TGCAGTGCTAGGGGACAGGGGGCGCGATACGAGCAGTACTTC	CSARGQGARYEQYF
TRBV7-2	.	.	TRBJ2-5	TGTGCCAGCAGCTTATTCCCACCGGCCGCCCAGTACTTC	CASSLFPPAAQYF
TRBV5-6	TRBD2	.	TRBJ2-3	TGTGCCAGCAGCCCGGGACTAGCGGGAGGCTCAGATACGCAGTATTTT	CASSPGLAGGSDTQYF
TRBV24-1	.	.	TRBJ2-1	TGTGCCACCAGTCCAGGGAGCTACAATGAGCAGTTCTTC	CATSPGSYNEQFF
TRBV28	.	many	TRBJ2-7	TGTGCCAGCAGTTTTAGGACCGAAAGGGACGAGCAGTACTTC	CASSFRTERDEQYF
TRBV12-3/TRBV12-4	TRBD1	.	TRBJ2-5	TGTGCCAGCAGCCCACCGCACCGAGCCAGGGACAGCCAAGAGACCCAGTACTTC	CASSPPHRARDSQETQYF
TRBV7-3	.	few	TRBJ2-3	TGTGCCAGCAGCTTAACCGGGACTCGAGATACGCAGTATTTT	CASSLTGTRDTQYF
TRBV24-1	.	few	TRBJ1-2	TGTGCCACCAGCCCCGGGACGGAAGGGGGCTACACCTTC	CATSPGTEGGYTF
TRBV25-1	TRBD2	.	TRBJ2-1	TGTGCCAGCAGTGCCCCTAGCGGGACCGCTGTTTACAATGAGCAGTTCTTC	CASSAPSGTAVYNEQFF
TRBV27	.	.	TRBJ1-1	TGTGCCAGCAGTTTATCATGGGGGGCAAGTGAAGCTTTCTTT	CASSLSWGASEAFF
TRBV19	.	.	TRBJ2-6	TGTGCCAGTAGTTCCTACTCTGGGGCCAACGTCCTGACTTTC	CASSSYSGANVLTF
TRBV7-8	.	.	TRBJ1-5	TGTGCCAGCAGCCCCACTTATAGCAATCAGCCCCAGCATTTT	CASSPTYSNQPQHF
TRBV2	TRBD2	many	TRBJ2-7	TGTGCCAGCCACGGAACTAGCGCTCCATACCGGTACGAGCAGTACTTC	CASHGTSAPYRYEQYF
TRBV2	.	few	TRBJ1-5	TGTGCCAGCAGTGTCGGGTTCCGAGTCTATAGCAATCAGCCCCAGCATTTT	CASSVGFRVYSNQPQHF
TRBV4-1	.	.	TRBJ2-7	TGCGCCAGCAGCCGAGGGACCGATACCTACGAGCAGTACTTC	CASSRGTDTYEQYF
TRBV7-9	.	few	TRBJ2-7	TGTGCCAGCAGCTCCCCGAAGGGGGCCTACGAGCAGTACTTC	CASSSPKGAYEQYF
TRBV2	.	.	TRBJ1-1	TGTGCCAGCGAATTCCCAGGGTCGGAGACTGAAGCTTTCTTT	CASEFPGSETEAFF
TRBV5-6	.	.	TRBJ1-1	TGTGCCAGCGATTATGCTCGGGAGGGCAGCACTGAAGCTTTCTTT	CASDYAREGSTEAFF
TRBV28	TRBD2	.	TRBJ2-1	TGTGCCAGCAGTCTATCTAGCGGGAGTGACTACAATGAGCAGTTCTTC	CASSLSSGSDYNEQFF
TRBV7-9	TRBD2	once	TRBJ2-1	TGTGCCAGCAGCCCGACTAGCGCGCCCTACAATGAGCAGTTCTTC	CASSPTSAPYNEQFF
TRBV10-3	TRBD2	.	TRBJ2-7	TGTGCCATCAGTGAGAATAGTCTAGCGGGAGAGCAGTACTTC	CAISENSLAGEQYF
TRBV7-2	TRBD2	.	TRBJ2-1	TGTGCCAGCAGCCCGCGACTAGCGGGGGCCCACGGTGAGCAGTTCTTC	CASSPRLAGAHGEQFF